The 2 T cell receptor beta chains given below trace back to one sample, sequenced in a study of cytomegalovirus exposure and HLA in healthy donors (TCRdb year 2017). To prepare the library, the immunoSEQ multiplex PCR assay was applied. A mixture of 60 forward primers for TCR Vbeta segments and 13 reverse primers for TCR Jbeta segments was used in the multiplex PCR. Held by TCRdb, this immuneACCESS table contains in-frame sequences only and omits some clones. Under half of the omission traces to an unresolved V gene where checked; the cause of the rest is unknown. The sample yields hundreds of thousands of clones; under 80% were counted once. Roughly 2.4% of the sample goes to the ten largest clones. Sequenced: PBMCs. Receptors originate from a female donor in good health and CMV-seronegative.

The V and J genes are TRBV30 and TRBJ1-1, with TRBD1 matching 7 bases. The CDR3 totals 13 residues. The junction had 2 bases not matched to a gene; V was cut back by 3 bases and J by 1 base. Germline V gene sequence: CDR1 GTSNPN, CDR2 SVGIG (reference sequence). The CDR3 loop is CAWRGQTNTEAFF. In DNA, the CDR3 is TGTGCCTGGAGGGGACAGACGAACACTGAAGCTTTCTTT.

There are a few counts of this clone. V and J are TRBV30 and TRBJ1-1; a weak D match, TRBD1 (6 bases). This CDR3 is 13 amino acids long. Trimming cost V 3 bases and J 7 bases, with 15 bases left between them. CDR1 is GTSNPN and CDR2 is SVGIG in the germline V gene (reference sequence). CDR3 loop: CAWRQGLTSEAFF. The CDR3 nucleotides read TGTGCCTGGAGACAGGGACTAACAAGTGAAGCTTTCTTT.